The 5 T cell receptor beta chains listed next were all sequenced from one sample in a study of T cells in women clearing cervical HPV infection. Generated by immunoSEQ multiplex PCR, the TCRdb table keeps only in-frame clones and is missing some. This sample's table has tens of thousands of clones. The sequencing input was blood buffy coat. All receptors derive from a woman between 18 and 70 years old with a cervical HPV16 infection that either progressed to CIN3+ or cleared (not recorded which).

On this clone: The read stops 3 residues short of the end of the CDR3; the missing end is completed from the germline J gene. The chain employs TRBV7-6 and TRBJ1-1, with D tentatively TRBD1 (6 bases). CDR1 and CDR2 from the germline V gene are SGHVS and FNYEAQ. Trimming removed 5 bases from V and 1 base from J, with 14 bases in between. This CDR3 comprises 15 residues. CDR3 DNA, as far as it was read: TGTGCCAGCAGCCCTCATCCGGGACAGAACACTGAA. Translating gives CASSPHPGQNTE. The CDR3, in full, reads CASSPHPGQNTEAFF.

With regard to this clone: One end of the junction varies from germline; a read error may be responsible. Coverage ceases 3 residues before the CDR3 finishes, and the germline J gene fills in the end. The chain couples TRBV4-2 to TRBJ1-5; perhaps TRBD1 as D (5 bases). The CDR3 consists of 15 residues. The germline gives CDR1 LGHNA, CDR2 YNFKEQ. The CDR3 DNA, read in part, is TGCGCCAGCAGCCAATTCTTAGGGGTTATCCAGCCC. Translated, it gives CASSQFLGVIQP. The full-length CDR3 reads as CASSQFLGVIQPQHF.

As to this clone: The sequence runs out 3 residues before the end of the CDR3; the remainder is reconstructed from the germline J gene. The chain has TRBV15 and TRBJ2-7; TRBD1 aligns across 9 bases. The CDR3 has 16 amino acids. Germline V lookup: CDR1 LNHNV, CDR2 YYDKDF (reference sequence). J lost 4 bases, V lost 0 bases, and 7 bases had no gene match. The DNA read from the CDR3 is TGTGCCACCAGCAGAGATCTCGGGACAGGGCAATACGAG. Translated, it gives CATSRDLGTGQYE. The whole CDR3 is CATSRDLGTGQYEQYF. Full variable domain (missing parts from reference TRBV15 and TRBJ2-7): DAMVIQNPRYQVTQFGKPVTLSCSQTLNHNVMYWYQQKSSQAPKLLFHYYDKDFNNEADTPDNFQSRRPNTSFCFLDIRSPGLGDTAMYLCATSRDLGTGQYEQYFGPGTRLTVT.

Regarding this clone: With the read ending 3 residues before the CDR3 end, the germline J gene is used to fill in that end. This chain connects TRBV6-1 to TRBJ1-1; 8 bases are a match to TRBD1. Germline V gives CDR1 MNHNS, CDR2 SASEGT. CDR3 length equals 13 residues. The CDR3 reads CASSEGTGWSAFF. CDR3 bases read: TGTGCCAGCAGTGAAGGGACAGGGTGGTCA.

As to this clone: The read is 3 residues too short to cover the CDR3 end, so that end is filled in from the germline J gene. This sequence joins TRBV7-7 and TRBJ1-1, with unresolved D. This CDR3 region has 14 residues. The V gene's germline CDR1 is SSHAT and CDR2 FNYEAQ (reference sequence). The covered CDR3 bases are TGTGCTAGCGGCTCCGGACCAACCGGGGAGACA. Translating it yields CASGSGPTGET. The full-length CDR3 reads as CASGSGPTGETAFF.